Listed below are T cell receptor beta chains from one sample, sequenced in a study of blood T cell repertoires in COVID-19. Data came from immunoSEQ multiplex PCR; TCRdb stores just in-frame clones and leaves some out. This sample yields about 200,000 clones, of which 80% to 85% are seen a single time; roughly 8.2% belongs to the top ten. Sequencing used peripheral blood. The receptors stem from a woman aged 80 or older with COVID-19, enrolled during active disease. Both conserved end residues are part of each CDR3. A D gene is named only where the DNA matches it firmly. Some rows have no size entry. The others give once, few or many, or a class for an expanded clone.

D: .; size: .; J: TRBJ2-1; V: TRBV5-8; CDR3: CASSSEFF; DNA: TGTGCCAGCAGCTCTGAGTTCTTC
D: .; size: .; J: TRBJ1-4; V: TRBV5-1; CDR3: CASRLGGSNEKLFF; DNA: TGCGCCAGCCGACTGGGGGGTTCTAATGAAAAACTGTTTTTT
D: .; size: .; J: TRBJ2-3; V: TRBV5-1; CDR3: CASSLQGGGTDTQYF; DNA: TGCGCCAGCAGCTTGCAGGGGGGAGGCACAGATACGCAGTATTTT
D: .; size: .; J: TRBJ2-1; V: TRBV3-1/TRBV3-2; CDR3: CASSPPFFGGGRSYNEQFF; DNA: TGTGCCAGCAGCCCCCCATTCTTTGGCGGGGGCCGCTCCTACAATGAGCAGTTCTTC
D: TRBD1; size: .; J: TRBJ1-2; V: TRBV10-3; CDR3: CAISATGGADGYTF; DNA: TGTGCCATCAGTGCTACAGGGGGCGCTGATGGCTACACCTTC
D: .; size: .; J: TRBJ2-7; V: TRBV28; CDR3: CASSFDGYGSYEQYF; DNA: TGTGCCAGCAGTTTCGACGGGTATGGGTCCTACGAGCAGTACTTC
D: TRBD1; size: .; J: TRBJ1-4; V: TRBV30; CDR3: CAWVRDRGTTAEKLFF; DNA: TGTGCCTGGGTCCGGGACAGGGGTACCACCGCCGAAAAACTGTTTTTT
D: TRBD2; size: .; J: TRBJ2-1; V: TRBV2; CDR3: CASSPLGASLAGEQFF; DNA: TGTGCCAGCAGCCCACTGGGGGCTTCCCTAGCGGGCGAGCAGTTCTTC
D: .; size: .; J: TRBJ1-1; V: TRBV27; CDR3: CASSPNPGPVGGTEAFF; DNA: TGTGCCAGCAGTCCGAACCCTGGCCCAGTCGGGGGCACTGAAGCTTTCTTT
D: .; size: .; J: TRBJ2-1; V: TRBV7-2; CDR3: CASSPTWAGEQFF; DNA: TGTGCCAGCAGCCCGACTTGGGCGGGTGAGCAGTTCTTC
D: .; size: .; J: TRBJ1-2; V: TRBV20-1; CDR3: CSAILGGYTF; DNA: TGCAGTGCTATCCTAGGCGGCTACACCTTC
D: TRBD1; size: .; J: TRBJ2-1; V: TRBV18; CDR3: CASSGDRLWNEQFF; DNA: TGTGCCAGCTCAGGGGACAGGCTTTGGAATGAGCAGTTCTTC
D: TRBD1; size: .; J: TRBJ1-2; V: TRBV6-5; CDR3: CASTYRGLLRGYTF; DNA: TGTGCCAGCACCTACAGGGGATTATTACGGGGCTACACCTTC
D: .; size: .; J: TRBJ2-2; V: TRBV18; CDR3: CASSFFTGELFF; DNA: TGTGCCAGCTCTTTCTTCACCGGGGAGCTGTTTTTT
D: .; size: .; J: TRBJ2-1; V: TRBV10-3; CDR3: CAISERDQTLNEQFF; DNA: TGTGCCATCAGTGAGCGGGATCAGACATTGAATGAGCAGTTCTTC
D: TRBD1; size: few; J: TRBJ2-3; V: TRBV2; CDR3: CARTGGAGTDTQYF; DNA: TGTGCCAGGACAGGGGGCGCAGGGACAGATACGCAGTATTTT
D: TRBD1; size: .; J: TRBJ1-2; V: TRBV4-3; CDR3: CASSQDRGTVSVYGYTF; DNA: TGCGCCAGCAGCCAAGATCGAGGGACAGTATCGGTCTATGGCTACACCTTC
D: .; size: few; J: TRBJ1-1; V: TRBV19; CDR3: CASKRGYGEAFF; DNA: TGTGCCAGTAAACGAGGCTACGGTGAAGCTTTCTTT